This T cell receptor (beta chain) was captured in a study of shared clonotypes between healthy human individuals. CDR1 and CDR2 (germline): GTSNPN, SVGIG (reference sequence). CDR3 length: 12 amino acids. Details on this clone: Its antigen is as yet unknown.

Study-wide results and caveats: At large depth, rarefaction still showed sorted-subset sequencing to be incomplete.

Repertoires were generated with immunoSEQ multiplex PCR, while TCRdb's copy carries only in-frame clones and drops some. The table records 980,000 or so clones, more than 75% of them present only once. J is TRBJ2-5 and V is TRBV30, with D perhaps matching TRBD1 (5 bases). The DNA end is more similar to TRBJ2-7, so the J call may be wrong. This TCR derives from a man between 18 and 35 years old in good health. Material: memory CD4+ T cells sorted from blood. Subset given: CD45RA-negative fraction. The chain's CDR3 is CAWSERGYEQYF. CDR3 in DNA: TGTGCCTGGTCCGAAAGGGGCTACGAGCAGTACTTC.